This T cell receptor (beta chain) appears in the sequencing data of a study of blood T cell repertoires in COVID-19. Study in general: Some COVID-19 samples were acute and others convalescent; all came from the United States, Italy and Spain. T cells, B-cell-depleted T cells, or PBMCs supplied cDNA or gDNA.

This clone has only a few counts. Study processing details: Reference gene primer amplification yielded estimated nucleated cell counts. This table comes from immunoSEQ multiplex PCR, and its TCRdb copy is limited to in-frame clones, with some not included. D and trimming were read from the DNA, whereas the V and J calls and clone size are those reported in that table. This table holds around 57,000 clones, 80% to 90% found once. The CDR3 is 15 residues long. With 3 bases removed from V and 5 bases from J, the gap between germline ends came to 16 bases. CDR1 KGHSH and CDR2 LQKENI come from the germline V gene.

Sequencing was performed on peripheral blood. The chain carries TRBV18 and TRBJ2-5; D may be TRBD1 (6 bases). The sequence came from a man aged 50-59 years with active COVID-19. CDR3 in DNA: TGTGCCAGCTCACCTGGACAGCGTACCGGGGAGACCCAGTACTTC. Translated, it gives CASSPGQRTGETQYF.